One and the same sample provided the 21 T cell receptor beta chains below, sequenced in a study of early stage breast cancer tumors. Sequencing was performed with immunoSEQ multiplex PCR; in TCRdb, only in-frame clones are kept and a portion is missing. Of around 41,000 clones listed, around 72% were seen once; the top ten hold approximately 7.1%. Sequencing input: blood. Every receptor here comes from a person in their fifties or sixties with breast cancer.

The rearrangement links TRBV6-5 to TRBJ1-2; D possibly corresponds to TRBD1 (6 bases). The CDR3 runs to 13 residues. Germline V lookup: CDR1 MNHEY, CDR2 SVGAGI. The ends were cut back, 6 bases at V and 2 bases at J, with 10 bases in the middle. The CDR3 sequence: CASSRTGNYGYTF. The CDR3 DNA follows: TGTGCCAGCAGCAGAACAGGGAACTATGGCTACACCTTC.

The rearrangement links TRBV5-4 to TRBJ1-2; 10 positions agree with TRBD1. With V trimmed by 4 bases and J by 6 bases, 3 bases remained unmatched. From germline, CDR1 is SGHNT and CDR2 YYREEE (reference sequence). The CDR3 totals 13 residues. The CDR3 region has the DNA TGTGCCAGCAGCGTGGGACAGGGGAATGGCTACACCTTC. Its translation: CASSVGQGNGYTF.

This chain joins TRBV18 and TRBJ2-2; D gene uncertain. Germline values: CDR1 KGHSH, CDR2 LQKENI. The V gene lost 9 bases and the J gene lost 1 base, with 9 bases spanning the gap. The CDR3 consists of 13 residues. CDR3 bases: TGTGCCAGTTCGGCAGGGAACACCGGGGAGCTGTTTTTT. Amino acids: CASSAGNTGELFF.

This chain connects TRBV7-2 to TRBJ2-4, with TRBD2 matching over 9 bases. The CDR3 runs 13 residues. Germline CDR1 SGHTA, CDR2 FQGNSA. Trimming at V came to 1 base and at J to 13 bases, leaving 5 bases not matched to a gene. The CDR3 bases are TGTGCCAGCAGCTTAGATGAGCGGGGGGTCCAGTACTTC. Translation: CASSLDERGVQYF.

The rearrangement links TRBV11-2 to TRBJ2-7, with TRBD1 identical over 7 bases. Germline V gene data show CDR1 as SGHAT and CDR2 as FQNNGV. The CDR3 has 15 amino acids. The junction had 6 bases not matched to a gene; V was cut back by 4 bases and J by 0 bases. CDR3 protein: CASSSDRTRSYEQYF. As DNA, the CDR3 is TGTGCCAGCAGCTCGGACAGGACCCGCTCCTACGAGCAGTACTTC.

This clone showed up just once. V and J are TRBV4-3 and TRBJ1-2; the match to TRBD1 covers 8 bases. The V and J ends lost 1 base and 8 bases, in that order; junction bases with no gene match: 9. The CDR3 consists of 15 residues. Germline lookup yields CDR1 LGHNA and CDR2 YSLEER. CDR3 protein: CASSQARTGLNGYTF. In DNA, the CDR3 is TGCGCCAGCAGCCAAGCCCGGACAGGGTTAAACGGCTACACCTTC.

This sequence joins TRBV27 and TRBJ2-7; TRBD2 might be the D (6 bases). This CDR3 contains 14 residues. Trimming pared 0 bases from V and 0 bases from J, leaving 6 bases between. Germline assignment: CDR1 MNHEY and CDR2 SMNVEV (reference sequence). CDR3 nucleotide sequence: TGTGCCAGCAGTTTATCCGGGAGCTCCTACGAGCAGTACTTC. It encodes CASSLSGSSYEQYF.

The rearrangement links TRBV7-2 to TRBJ1-2; no firm D call. Germline CDR1 and CDR2: SGHTA and FQGNSA. The V end lost 2 bases, the J end lost 6 bases, and 10 bases lay between the germline ends. The CDR3 totals 13 residues. The CDR3 bases are TGTGCCAGCAGCTTACTGGCGGAGGATGGCTACACCTTC. This translates into CASSLLAEDGYTF.

The genes are TRBV25-1 and TRBJ2-5; D remains unclear. The CDR3 runs 12 residues. Germline V CDR1 and CDR2: MGHDK, SYGVNS. V was shortened by 1 base and J by 5 bases, with 5 bases between the two germline ends. The CDR3 spells CASSESTETQYF. CDR3 bases: TGTGCCAGCAGTGAATCAACTGAGACCCAGTACTTC. Full variable domain (rest looked up from reference TRBV25-1 and TRBJ2-5): EADIYQTPRYLVIGTGKKITLECSQTMGHDKMYWYQQDPGMELHLIHYSYGVNSTEKGDLSSESTVSRIRTEHFPLTLESARPSHTSQYLCASSESTETQYFGPGTRLLVL.

The V call is TRBV9, the J call TRBJ2-7; TRBD2 aligns across 9 bases. The CDR3 extends over 17 amino acids. Looked up from germline, CDR1 is SGDLS and CDR2 is YYNGEE. After removal of 5 bases from V and 0 bases from J, the junction contained 12 bases not matched to a gene. The CDR3 is CASSATQRGARSYEQYV. DNA of the CDR3: TGTGCCAGCAGTGCAACCCAGCGGGGGGCCCGCTCCTACGAGCAGTACGTC.

The chain joins TRBV10-3 to TRBJ1-2; the match to TRBD1 covers 7 bases. The germline V gene encodes CDR1 ENHRY and CDR2 SYGVKD. V shed 3 bases, J shed 7 bases, and the junction held 11 bases outside the gene matches. This CDR3 has 15 amino acids. As DNA, the CDR3 is TGTGCCATCAGTGACGAACAGGGGCCCAAGGCTGGCTACACCTTC. Translation gives CAISDEQGPKAGYTF.

The chain joins TRBV6-1 to TRBJ1-3, with a tentative D call TRBD1 (6 bases). The CDR3 is 15 residues long. The V gene's germline CDR1 is MNHNS and CDR2 SASEGT. V gave up 5 bases and J gave up 2 bases, with 13 bases separating them. The chain's CDR3 is CASSQHRVTGNTIYF. DNA for the CDR3: TGTGCCAGCAGTCAGCACAGGGTAACTGGAAACACCATATATTTT.

The rearrangement uses TRBV6-1 and TRBJ2-7; 12 bases line up with TRBD2. The CDR3 spans 16 residues. V lost 4 bases, J lost 3 bases, and 7 bases stayed unmatched. Germline CDR1 and CDR2: MNHNS and SASEGT. CDR3 DNA sequence: TGTGCCAGCAGTGCACGGACTAGCGGGACGATCTACGAGCAGTACTTC. Amino acids: CASSARTSGTIYEQYF.

The sample holds a few counts of this clone. The V gene is TRBV27, the J gene TRBJ2-7; maybe TRBD1 (5 bases). CDR1 is MNHEY, CDR2 SMNVEV, per germline (reference sequence). This CDR3 has 12 amino acids. V was shortened by 1 base and J by 5 bases, with 6 bases between the two germline ends. This CDR3 reads CASSLLGDEQYF. The CDR3 DNA sequence: TGTGCCAGCAGTTTATTAGGGGACGAGCAGTACTTC.

The V and J genes are TRBV5-1 and TRBJ2-3; 9 nucleotides agree with TRBD2. The CDR3 is 15 amino acids. J gave up 6 bases and V 0 bases, and 5 bases lay outside the gene matches. Per the germline V gene, CDR1 is SGHRS and CDR2 is YFSETQ. The CDR3 bases are TGCGCCAGCAGCTTGGCGCGGGGGGGCCAGGATACGCAGTATTTT. Translating gives CASSLARGGQDTQYF. Using reference TRBV5-1 and TRBJ2-3 for the parts outside the CDR3, the full variable domain is KAGVTQTPRYLIKTRGQQVTLSCSPISGHRSVSWYQQTPGQGLQFLFEYFSETQRNKGNFPGRFSGRQFSNSRSEMNVSTLELGDSALYLCASSLARGGQDTQYFGPGTRLTVL.

This clone has a handful of counts. This chain uses TRBV18 with TRBJ1-4; 7 bases are a match to TRBD1. CDR3 size: 15 residues. Per germline, CDR1 KGHSH and CDR2 LQKENI. Germline trimming cut 3 bases from V and 5 bases from J; bases unmatched to any gene: 6. CDR3 loop: CASSPMGQLNEKLFF. DNA for the CDR3: TGTGCCAGCTCACCGATGGGACAGCTCAATGAAAAACTGTTTTTT.

The chain has TRBV11-2 and TRBJ2-5; D not certain. Germline V gene data show CDR1 as SGHAT and CDR2 as FQNNGV. The CDR3 spans 12 residues. V was trimmed by 3 bases and J by 5 bases, leaving 7 bases between them. CDR3 protein: CASSFEKETQYF. The CDR3 region has the DNA TGTGCCAGCAGCTTTGAGAAGGAGACCCAGTACTTC. The variable domain in full, completed from reference TRBV11-2 and TRBJ2-5, reads EAGVAQSPRYKIIEKRQSVAFWCNPISGHATLYWYQQILGQGPKLLIQFQNNGVVDDSQLPKDRFSAERLKGVDSTLKIQPAKLEDSAVYLCASSFEKETQYFGPGTRLLVL.

V gene TRBV5-1 combines with J gene TRBJ2-5; 7 positions match TRBD1. V lost 4 bases to trimming and J lost 4 bases; unmatched junction nucleotides: 13. CDR1 and CDR2 (germline): SGHRS, YFSETQ. This CDR3 comprises 16 residues. The CDR3 loop is CASSIGQVYTPETQYF. CDR3 coding DNA: TGCGCCAGCAGCATCGGACAGGTATACACGCCAGAGACCCAGTACTTC.

The chain employs TRBV11-3 and TRBJ2-7; D unclear. V was pared by 5 bases and J by 5 bases, with 10 bases between. The CDR3 runs 12 residues. Germline loops: CDR1 SGHNT, CDR2 YENEEA. The DNA for the CDR3 is TGTGCCAGCAGCGCCGTCGAGAACGAGCAGTACTTC. Its protein product is CASSAVENEQYF.

The J gene is TRBJ2-1, the V gene TRBV6-1; no clear D gene. Per germline, CDR1 MNHNS and CDR2 SASEGT. The germline V and J ends were trimmed by 7 bases and 5 bases, with 9 bases remaining between them. This CDR3 has 12 amino acids. The CDR3 nucleotides are TGTGCCAGCAAAAAACAAGACAATGAGCAGTTCTTC. Translating it yields CASKKQDNEQFF.

This chain connects TRBV7-6 to TRBJ2-7; 10 nucleotides line up with TRBD1. J lost 3 bases, V lost 5 bases, and 7 bases had no gene match. The CDR3 has 15 residues. In germline, CDR1 is SGHVS, CDR2 FNYEAQ. CDR3 sequence: CASSPTGGVVYEQYF. The CDR3 bases are TGTGCCAGCAGCCCGACAGGGGGCGTAGTCTACGAGCAGTACTTC.